A selection of T cell receptor beta chains follows, all from one sample in a study of blood T cells in healthy people across ages. Using its own MiXCR run on the 5' RACE reads, TCRdb lists one record per CDR3 protein. There are some 750,000 distinct CDR3 sequences in the sample; 22% occur only once, and roughly 22% lies in the top ten. Sequencing input: blood. The receptors shown here come from a man between 65 and 79 years old in good health. The CDR3 runs from the conserved cysteine through the conserved F or W. D genes are given only for firm matches. Some rows mark clone size as missing; the rest say once, few, many or name a class of expanded clone.

v_call: TRBV5-1
d_call: -
clone_size: many
j_call: TRBJ2-1
cdr3_nt: TGCGCCAGCAGCTTAACGGGGGCTGCTTACAATGAGCAGTTCTTC
cdr3_aa: CASSLTGAAYNEQFF

v_call: TRBV5-5
d_call: -
clone_size: few
j_call: TRBJ2-4
cdr3_nt: TGTGCCAGCAGCACTGACAGGCGACTAGCCAAAAACATTCAGTACTTC
cdr3_aa: CASSTDRRLAKNIQYF

v_call: TRBV25-1
d_call: -
clone_size: few
j_call: TRBJ2-1
cdr3_nt: TGTGCCAGCCTGAGGAGGGAGAGCGGTGAGCAGTTCTTC
cdr3_aa: CASLRRESGEQFF

v_call: TRBV6-5
d_call: TRBD2
clone_size: -
j_call: TRBJ2-3
cdr3_nt: TGTGCCAGCGGGGTCGATAGCGGGACTCTAGAACCGGATACGCAGTATTTT
cdr3_aa: CASGVDSGTLEPDTQYF

v_call: TRBV10-3
d_call: -
clone_size: few
j_call: TRBJ2-5
cdr3_nt: TGTGCCATCAGTCCTGCTGATGATGGGGTCCAAGAGACCCAGTACTTC
cdr3_aa: CAISPADDGVQETQYF

v_call: TRBV29-1
d_call: -
clone_size: -
j_call: TRBJ2-2
cdr3_nt: TGCAGCGTTGGAGGCCTACGGAACACCGGGGAGCTGTTTTTT
cdr3_aa: CSVGGLRNTGELFF

v_call: TRBV12-3/TRBV12-4
d_call: TRBD2
clone_size: -
j_call: TRBJ2-5
cdr3_nt: TGTGCCAGCAGTACTAGCGCGGGCGAGACCCAGTACTTC
cdr3_aa: CASSTSAGETQYF

v_call: TRBV2
d_call: TRBD1
clone_size: few
j_call: TRBJ2-2
cdr3_nt: TGTGCCAGCAGCCGACAGGGGAACGCCGGGGAGCTGTTTTTT
cdr3_aa: CASSRQGNAGELFF

v_call: TRBV3-1
d_call: TRBD2
clone_size: many
j_call: TRBJ2-7
cdr3_nt: TGTGCCAGCAGCCCATTGCGGGGGGGGAACTACGAGCAGTACTTC
cdr3_aa: CASSPLRGGNYEQYF

v_call: TRBV6-6
d_call: -
clone_size: -
j_call: TRBJ1-1
cdr3_nt: TGTGCCAGCAGTTACCCCTCCACTGAAGCTTTCTTT
cdr3_aa: CASSYPSTEAFF

v_call: TRBV12-3/TRBV12-4
d_call: -
clone_size: many
j_call: TRBJ2-3
cdr3_nt: TGTGCCAGCAGTTTGTTGGTAGATACGCAGTATTTT
cdr3_aa: CASSLLVDTQYF

v_call: TRBV5-1
d_call: TRBD2
clone_size: -
j_call: TRBJ2-5
cdr3_nt: TGCGCCAGCAGCCGCGGGACTAGCGGACAAGAGATCCAGTACTTC
cdr3_aa: CASSRGTSGQEIQYF

v_call: TRBV25-1
d_call: TRBD2
clone_size: -
j_call: TRBJ2-1
cdr3_nt: TGTGCCAGCAGTTCTCGACTAGCGTCTGGGTCTGAGCAGTTCTTC
cdr3_aa: CASSSRLASGSEQFF

v_call: TRBV28
d_call: -
clone_size: many
j_call: TRBJ1-6
cdr3_nt: TGTGCCAGCAACCCCAATAATTCACCCCTCCACTTT
cdr3_aa: CASNPNNSPLHF

v_call: TRBV6-1
d_call: TRBD2
clone_size: -
j_call: TRBJ2-2
cdr3_nt: TGTGCCGCCCCCCTACTAGCGGGGATCTTAACCGGGGAGCTGTTTTTT
cdr3_aa: CAAPLLAGILTGELFF

v_call: TRBV7-2
d_call: -
clone_size: few
j_call: TRBJ2-3
cdr3_nt: TGTGCCAGCAGCCCAAGCGGGCCTGGCACAGATACGCAGTATTTT
cdr3_aa: CASSPSGPGTDTQYF

v_call: TRBV7-9
d_call: TRBD1
clone_size: few
j_call: TRBJ1-4
cdr3_nt: TGTGCCAGCAGCTGGGGACAGGGATTTGAAAAACTGTTTTTT
cdr3_aa: CASSWGQGFEKLFF

v_call: TRBV20-1
d_call: -
clone_size: few
j_call: TRBJ1-1
cdr3_nt: TGCAGTGCAACTAAGAACACTGAAGCTTTCTTT
cdr3_aa: CSATKNTEAFF

v_call: TRBV4-1
d_call: -
clone_size: -
j_call: TRBJ1-4
cdr3_nt: TGCGCCAGCAGCCAAGATTATCCCAGGGTCTTGGAACTGTTTTTT
cdr3_aa: CASSQDYPRVLELFF

v_call: TRBV3-1
d_call: -
clone_size: once
j_call: TRBJ2-5
cdr3_nt: TGTGCCAGCGGGTTTAGTGCTCAAGAGACCCAGTACTTC
cdr3_aa: CASGFSAQETQYF

v_call: TRBV5-1
d_call: TRBD2
clone_size: -
j_call: TRBJ2-3
cdr3_nt: TGCGCCAGCAGCTTCGGGACTAGCGGGAGGAGGTCAGATACGCAGTATTTT
cdr3_aa: CASSFGTSGRRSDTQYF

v_call: TRBV5-1
d_call: TRBD1
clone_size: few
j_call: TRBJ2-3
cdr3_nt: TGCGCCAGCAGCTTGACCCCTGGGACAGGGACCACAGATACGCAGTATTTT
cdr3_aa: CASSLTPGTGTTDTQYF

v_call: TRBV11-2
d_call: -
clone_size: few
j_call: TRBJ2-2
cdr3_nt: TGTGCCAGCAGCTTGACACAGTCGAACACCGGGGAGCTGTTTTTT
cdr3_aa: CASSLTQSNTGELFF

v_call: TRBV6-5
d_call: -
clone_size: few
j_call: TRBJ1-1
cdr3_nt: TGTGCCAGCAGTTCGGACCAGTCGGCTGAAGCTTTCTTT
cdr3_aa: CASSSDQSAEAFF

v_call: TRBV6-1
d_call: -
clone_size: few
j_call: TRBJ2-4
cdr3_nt: TGTGCCAGCAGTGCGGGGGGGACAGTCGCCAAAAACATTCAGTACTTC
cdr3_aa: CASSAGGTVAKNIQYF

v_call: TRBV5-1
d_call: -
clone_size: -
j_call: TRBJ2-1
cdr3_nt: TGCGCCAGCAGCTTGGCTCTAAGCTCCTACAATGAGCAGTTCTTC
cdr3_aa: CASSLALSSYNEQFF

v_call: TRBV27
d_call: -
clone_size: -
j_call: TRBJ1-4
cdr3_nt: TGTGCCAGCAGGCCGTTGTTAGCTGAGGAAAAACTGTTTTTT
cdr3_aa: CASRPLLAEEKLFF

v_call: TRBV5-1
d_call: -
clone_size: -
j_call: TRBJ1-3
cdr3_nt: TGCGCCAGCAGCAATACAGGGATCACTGGAAACACCATATATTTT
cdr3_aa: CASSNTGITGNTIYF

v_call: TRBV7-8
d_call: -
clone_size: few
j_call: TRBJ2-4
cdr3_nt: TGTGCCAGCAGCGGCGGACGTCTAGCCAAAAACATTCAGTACTTC
cdr3_aa: CASSGGRLAKNIQYF

v_call: TRBV7-9
d_call: TRBD1
clone_size: few
j_call: TRBJ2-3
cdr3_nt: TGTGCCAGCAGCGCCACAGGGGTGGCAGATACGCAGTATTTT
cdr3_aa: CASSATGVADTQYF

v_call: TRBV28
d_call: -
clone_size: -
j_call: TRBJ1-2
cdr3_nt: TGTGCCAGCAGTTTACATGGCGGGGGGCAGGGTTATGGCTACACCTTC
cdr3_aa: CASSLHGGGQGYGYTF

v_call: TRBV7-8
d_call: -
clone_size: -
j_call: TRBJ2-7
cdr3_nt: TGTGCCAGCAGCACCAGACAGAGGTCCTACGAGCAGTACTTC
cdr3_aa: CASSTRQRSYEQYF

v_call: TRBV7-8
d_call: TRBD2
clone_size: -
j_call: TRBJ2-2
cdr3_nt: TGTGCCAGCAGCTTAGTCATCCCTAGCGGGGGAGCGAACACCGGGGAGCTGTTTTTT
cdr3_aa: CASSLVIPSGGANTGELFF

v_call: TRBV29-1
d_call: -
clone_size: -
j_call: TRBJ2-5
cdr3_nt: TGCAGCGTTTGGGGAGGGACCCAGTACTTC
cdr3_aa: CSVWGGTQYF

v_call: TRBV19
d_call: TRBD1
clone_size: -
j_call: TRBJ1-6
cdr3_nt: TGTGCCAGTAGTATTAGAACAGGGGATCTCCACTTT
cdr3_aa: CASSIRTGDLHF

v_call: TRBV20-1
d_call: -
clone_size: -
j_call: TRBJ1-2
cdr3_nt: TGCAGTGCTAGGATCGAGGAGGAACTAACTAACTATGGCTACACCTTC
cdr3_aa: CSARIEEELTNYGYTF

v_call: TRBV14
d_call: TRBD2
clone_size: few
j_call: TRBJ2-5
cdr3_nt: TGTGCCAGCAGATCCGGGACTAGCGGGACACAAGAGACCCAGTACTTC
cdr3_aa: CASRSGTSGTQETQYF

v_call: TRBV6-5
d_call: -
clone_size: many
j_call: TRBJ2-6
cdr3_nt: TGTGCCAGCAGTTACAGTACCGGGGCCAACGTCCTGACTTTC
cdr3_aa: CASSYSTGANVLTF

v_call: TRBV4-3
d_call: -
clone_size: many
j_call: TRBJ2-3
cdr3_nt: TGCGCCAGCAGCCTCCAAGGGGTGGGGGATACGCAGTATTTT
cdr3_aa: CASSLQGVGDTQYF

v_call: TRBV19
d_call: -
clone_size: few
j_call: TRBJ1-6
cdr3_nt: TGTGCCAGTAGGCGGGACATGCATTCACCCCTCCACTTT
cdr3_aa: CASRRDMHSPLHF

v_call: TRBV5-6
d_call: -
clone_size: -
j_call: TRBJ2-5
cdr3_nt: TGTGCCAGCAGCTTCGACTACGCCCCACAAGAGACCCAGTACTTC
cdr3_aa: CASSFDYAPQETQYF

v_call: TRBV29-1
d_call: TRBD2
clone_size: -
j_call: TRBJ2-1
cdr3_nt: TGCAGCGTTGGAACTAGCGGTAGGAATGAGCAGTTCTTC
cdr3_aa: CSVGTSGRNEQFF

v_call: TRBV18
d_call: TRBD2
clone_size: -
j_call: TRBJ2-5
cdr3_nt: TGTGCCAGCTCACGACTCACGCCGGGACTAGCGCAACAAGAGACCCAGTACTTC
cdr3_aa: CASSRLTPGLAQQETQYF

v_call: TRBV19
d_call: TRBD2
clone_size: -
j_call: TRBJ2-1
cdr3_nt: TGTGCCAGTAGTTTAAACGCGGGGGCCTACAATGAGCAGTTCTTC
cdr3_aa: CASSLNAGAYNEQFF

v_call: TRBV3-1
d_call: -
clone_size: -
j_call: TRBJ2-5
cdr3_nt: TGTGCCAGCAGCCAAGATCCCCCTGGAGGAGAGACCCAGTACTTC
cdr3_aa: CASSQDPPGGETQYF

v_call: TRBV19
d_call: -
clone_size: -
j_call: TRBJ1-2
cdr3_nt: TGTGCCAGTAGTGTTGCCGTGGGGGGTAACTATGGCTACACCTTC
cdr3_aa: CASSVAVGGNYGYTF

v_call: TRBV30
d_call: -
clone_size: -
j_call: TRBJ2-1
cdr3_nt: TGTGCCGGCTCCCGGGACATCGAGCAGTTCTTC
cdr3_aa: CAGSRDIEQFF

v_call: TRBV7-9
d_call: -
clone_size: few
j_call: TRBJ1-2
cdr3_nt: TGTGCCAGCAGCTTAGGGGCCGATGGCTACACCTTC
cdr3_aa: CASSLGADGYTF

v_call: TRBV27
d_call: TRBD1
clone_size: few
j_call: TRBJ1-6
cdr3_nt: TGTGCCAGCAGTTTGACAGGGGTGACCTATAATTCACCCCTCCACTTT
cdr3_aa: CASSLTGVTYNSPLHF

v_call: TRBV30
d_call: TRBD1
clone_size: -
j_call: TRBJ1-1
cdr3_nt: TGTGCCTGGGGCCCTCGGGACAGGGGGTGGACTGAAGCTTTCTTT
cdr3_aa: CAWGPRDRGWTEAFF

v_call: TRBV4-3
d_call: -
clone_size: few
j_call: TRBJ2-1
cdr3_nt: TGCGCCAGCAGTCTATTCAGCGGGCCCTACAATGAGCAGTTCTTC
cdr3_aa: CASSLFSGPYNEQFF

v_call: TRBV4-1
d_call: TRBD2
clone_size: -
j_call: TRBJ2-4
cdr3_nt: TGCGCCAGCAGCCGGGGAGGGGCTCGAGATTCCAAAAACATTCAGTACTTC
cdr3_aa: CASSRGGARDSKNIQYF

v_call: TRBV9
d_call: -
clone_size: -
j_call: TRBJ1-2
cdr3_nt: TGTGCCTGCAGCGTCGGGACCAACTATGGCTACACCTTC
cdr3_aa: CACSVGTNYGYTF

v_call: TRBV10-3
d_call: -
clone_size: -
j_call: TRBJ1-5
cdr3_nt: TGTGCCATCAGTGAAAGAGCGGGAATACAGGGCTCGGATAGCAATCAGCCCCAGCATTTT
cdr3_aa: CAISERAGIQGSDSNQPQHF